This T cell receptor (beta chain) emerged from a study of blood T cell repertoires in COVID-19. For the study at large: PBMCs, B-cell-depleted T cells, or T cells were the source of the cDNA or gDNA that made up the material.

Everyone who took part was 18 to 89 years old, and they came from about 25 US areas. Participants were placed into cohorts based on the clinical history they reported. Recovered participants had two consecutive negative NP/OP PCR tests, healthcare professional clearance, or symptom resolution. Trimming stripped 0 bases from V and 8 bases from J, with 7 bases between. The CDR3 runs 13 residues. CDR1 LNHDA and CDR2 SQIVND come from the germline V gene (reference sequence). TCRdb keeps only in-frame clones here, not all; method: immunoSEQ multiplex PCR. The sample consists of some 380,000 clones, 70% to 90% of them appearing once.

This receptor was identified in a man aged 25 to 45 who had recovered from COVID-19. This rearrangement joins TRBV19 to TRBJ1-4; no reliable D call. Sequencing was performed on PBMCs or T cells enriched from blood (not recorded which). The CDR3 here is CASSIDGGEKLFF. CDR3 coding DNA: TGTGCCAGTAGTATAGATGGAGGAGAAAAACTGTTTTTT.